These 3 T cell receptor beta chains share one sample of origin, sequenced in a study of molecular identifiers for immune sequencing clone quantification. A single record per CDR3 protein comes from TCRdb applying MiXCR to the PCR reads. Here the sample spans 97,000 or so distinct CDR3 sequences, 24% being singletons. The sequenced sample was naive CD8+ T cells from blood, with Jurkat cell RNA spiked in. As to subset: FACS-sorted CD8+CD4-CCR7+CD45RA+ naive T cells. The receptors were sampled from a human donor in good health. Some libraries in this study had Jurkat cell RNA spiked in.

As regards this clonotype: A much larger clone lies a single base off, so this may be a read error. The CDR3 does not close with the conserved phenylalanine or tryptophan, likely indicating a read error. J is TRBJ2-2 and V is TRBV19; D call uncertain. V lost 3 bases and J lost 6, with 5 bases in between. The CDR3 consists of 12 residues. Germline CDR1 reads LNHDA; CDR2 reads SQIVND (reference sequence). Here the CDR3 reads CASSMHAGELFL. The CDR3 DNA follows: TGTGCCAGTAGTATGCATGCCGGGGAGCTGTTTCTT.

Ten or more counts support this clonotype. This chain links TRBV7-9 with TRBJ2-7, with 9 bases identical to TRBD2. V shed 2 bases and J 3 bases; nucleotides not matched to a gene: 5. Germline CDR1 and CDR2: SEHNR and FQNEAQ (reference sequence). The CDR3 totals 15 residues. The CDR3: CASSLSPSGDYEQYF. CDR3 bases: TGTGCCAGCAGCTTATCGCCTAGCGGGGACTACGAGCAGTACTTC.

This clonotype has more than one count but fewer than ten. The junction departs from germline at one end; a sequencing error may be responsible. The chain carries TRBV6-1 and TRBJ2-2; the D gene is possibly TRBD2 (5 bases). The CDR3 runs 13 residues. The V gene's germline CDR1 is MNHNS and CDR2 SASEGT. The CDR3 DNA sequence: TGTACCAGCATTGAGGGAAACACCGGGGAGCTGTTTTTT. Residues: CTSIEGNTGELFF.